One sample yielded the 8 T cell receptor beta chains listed below, sequenced in a study of response to subunit inactivated influenza vaccine. MiXCR, applied by TCRdb to the RT-PCR reads, yields one record per CDR3 protein. This sample yields around 580,000 distinct CDR3 sequences, of which about 11% are seen a single time; roughly 10% belongs to the top ten. The sequences come from PBMCs from blood, collected on the day of vaccination. The receptors shown here come from a man in his forties or fifties who received an inactivated influenza vaccine.

A few counts support this clonotype. This chain uses TRBV10-3 with TRBJ2-5, with 14 bases identical to TRBD2. Germline CDR1 reads ENHRY; CDR2 reads SYGVKD. Germline trimming cut 6 bases from V and 5 bases from J; bases unmatched to any gene: 5. The CDR3 is made up of 15 amino acids. This chain's CDR3 is CAIRRTSGRRETQYF. The DNA of the CDR3 is TGTGCCATCAGAAGGACTAGCGGGAGGAGGGAGACCCAGTACTTC.

This clonotype was counted at least ten times. The chain couples TRBV6-1 to TRBJ1-4; tentative D call: TRBD1 (5 bases). The length of the CDR3 is 14 residues. Germline V lookup: CDR1 MNHNS, CDR2 SASEGT. Between the trimmed V and J ends, which lost 8 bases and 2 bases, there was a span of 12 bases. CDR3 region: CASGRQTTNEKLFF. The DNA for the CDR3 is TGTGCCAGCGGGCGACAGACCACTAATGAAAAACTGTTTTTT.

The chain joins TRBV18 to TRBJ1-2; a possible D gene is TRBD1 (6 bases). This CDR3 is built from 15 residues. V was clipped by 3 bases and J by 4 bases, with 15 bases between them. CDR1 and CDR2 from the germline V gene are KGHSH and LQKENI. The CDR3 region is CASSPSAGVGYGYTF. As DNA, the CDR3 is TGTGCCAGCTCACCTTCAGCAGGGGTGGGCTATGGCTACACCTTC.

V is TRBV7-9 and J is TRBJ2-4, with D perhaps being TRBD1 or TRBD2 (5 bases each). Between the trimmed V and J ends, which lost 10 bases and 2 bases, there was a span of 15 bases. Germline V gene sequence: CDR1 SEHNR, CDR2 FQNEAQ (reference sequence). The CDR3 has 14 residues. CDR3 sequence (DNA): TGTGCCATCGATCTGGGGGTCCCCAAAAACATTCAGTACTTC. Its protein is CAIDLGVPKNIQYF. The variable domain in full, with the rest retrieved from reference TRBV7-9 and TRBJ2-4, is DTGVSQNPRHKITKRGQNVTFRCDPISEHNRLYWYRQTLGQGPEFLTYFQNEAQLEKSRLLSDRFSAERPKGSFSTLEIQRTEQGDSAMYLCAIDLGVPKNIQYFGAGTRLSVL.

This clonotype occurred a few times. The V call is TRBV28, the J call TRBJ1-4; D gene ambiguous. V lost 6 bases to trimming and J lost 5 bases, with 16 bases between them. Germline V gives CDR1 MDHEN, CDR2 SYDVKM. The CDR3 runs to 15 residues. CDR3 region: CASSYASNKNEKLFF. CDR3 sequence (DNA): TGTGCCAGCAGCTACGCGTCTAATAAAAATGAAAAACTGTTTTTT.

This clonotype was recorded at least ten times. The rearrangement links TRBV12-3 or TRBV12-4 to TRBJ2-7; 7 positions agree with TRBD2. The CDR3 consists of 13 residues. With 3 bases clipped from V and 2 bases from J, the junction kept 1 base outside the gene matches. The CDR3 region is CASSFRGAYEQYF. The CDR3 DNA reads TGTGCCAGCAGTTTTCGGGGGGCCTACGAGCAGTACTTC.

This chain uses TRBV21-1 with TRBJ2-6; the table's D call, TRBD2, has no DNA check behind it. TRBV21-1 is a pseudogene. The CDR3 is 19 amino acids. CDR3 sequence (DNA): TGTGCCAGCAGCACCCGACTTAGCGGGGGAGTATCTGGGGCCAAGGTCCTGACTTTC. This gives the protein CASSTRLSGGVSGAKVLTF.

This sequence joins TRBV4-1 and TRBJ1-1, with D perhaps TRBD1 (5 bases). Germline V lookup: CDR1 MGHRA, CDR2 YSYEKL. With 0 bases removed from V and 3 bases from J, the gap between germline ends came to 11 bases. The CDR3 sequence is 15 residues long. The CDR3 DNA reads TGCGCCAGCAGCCAAGATCGGCAGGGATACACTGAAGCTTTCTTT. It yields the protein CASSQDRQGYTEAFF.